The 18 T cell receptor beta chains presented below share a single source sample, sequenced in a study of type 1 regulatory T cells. TCRdb recomputed calls from the reads with MiXCR, one row per CDR3 protein. Of approximately 43,000 distinct CDR3 sequences listed, 9% to 15% are singletons. These receptors lack a known antigen. The specimen sequenced was cultured non-Tr1 T cells, either the whole culture or a sorted T cell fraction (not recorded which). The receptors come from a human donor in good health.

The chain carries TRBV3-1 and TRBJ2-3; 7 bases agree with TRBD1. The germline V gene encodes CDR1 LGHDT and CDR2 YNNKEL (reference sequence). Germline trimming cut 5 bases from V and 2 bases from J; bases unmatched to any gene: 13. The CDR3 is 17 amino acids. The CDR3 DNA follows: TGTGCCAGCAGCGAATCAACCAAGCAGGGGGTCACAGATACGCAGTATTTT. It encodes CASSESTKQGVTDTQYF.

The chain has TRBV20-1 and TRBJ2-2; D may correspond to TRBD1 or TRBD2 (5 bases each). CDR3 length: 15 amino acids. Germline V gene sequence: CDR1 DFQATT, CDR2 SNEGSKA (reference sequence). V dropped 3 bases and J dropped 5 bases, with 16 bases sitting between them. CDR3 sequence reads: CSARRGIRGTGELFF. The CDR3 DNA follows: TGCAGTGCTAGGAGGGGTATCCGTGGTACCGGGGAGCTGTTTTTT.

This clonotype was recorded many times. This chain joins TRBV28 and TRBJ2-7; 9 bases are shared with TRBD2. The germline CDR1 and CDR2 sequences are MDHEN and SYDVKM. CDR3 length equals 15 residues. Unmatched junction bases numbered 12, after V lost 5 bases and J lost 7 bases. The CDR3 nucleotides are TGTGCCAGCAGTCCGCCGGGCGGGAGGGCCGTTGAGCAGTACTTC. Translating gives CASSPPGGRAVEQYF. The complete variable domain, with remaining parts taken from reference TRBV28 and TRBJ2-7, reads DVKVTQSSRYLVKRTGEKVFLECVQDMDHENMFWYRQDPGLGLRLIYFSYDVKMKEKGDIPEGYSVSREKKERFSLILESASTNQTSMYLCASSPPGGRAVEQYFGPGTRLTVT.

This clonotype has a handful of counts. The chain couples TRBV30 to TRBJ1-6; no clear D gene. Germline-derived CDR1 and CDR2 are GTSNPN and SVGIG (reference sequence). Trimming stripped 0 bases from V and 7 bases from J, with 16 bases between. CDR3 length: 16 amino acids. CDR3 bases: TGTGCCTGGAGTGTAGAGTCTGGCTTAAAGAATTCACCCCTCCACTTT. Protein product: CAWSVESGLKNSPLHF.

In its sample, this clonotype was seen a few times. This chain connects TRBV5-1 to TRBJ2-7; 12 bases align to TRBD1. Germline loops: CDR1 SGHRS, CDR2 YFSETQ. CDR3 length: 15 residues. V shed 4 bases and J 4 bases; nucleotides not matched to a gene: 6. The CDR3, as DNA: TGCGCCAGCAGCGCGGGGGGACAGGGGGCTTACGAGCAGTACTTC. It translates to CASSAGGQGAYEQYF.

This clonotype occurred a few times. V gene TRBV7-3 combines with J gene TRBJ2-1, with TRBD2 matching 16 bases. V shed 1 base, J shed 5 bases, and the junction held 2 bases outside the gene matches. CDR1 and CDR2 from the germline V gene are SGHTA and FQGTGA. The CDR3 consists of 17 residues. CDR3 protein: CASSLRGTSGRDNEQFF. DNA for the CDR3: TGTGCCAGCAGCTTAAGAGGGACTAGCGGGAGGGACAATGAGCAGTTCTTC. Complete variable domain (other parts from reference TRBV7-3 and TRBJ2-1): GAGVSQTPSNKVTEKGKYVELRCDPISGHTALYWYRQSLGQGPEFLIYFQGTGAADDSGLPNDRFFAVRPEGSVSTLKIQRTERGDSAVYLCASSLRGTSGRDNEQFFGPGTRLTVL.

This clonotype was seen a few times. The CDR3 reads CASSALQEVGDTQYF. The CDR3, as DNA: TGTGCCAGCAGCGCACTACAGGAGGTTGGAGATACGCAGTATTTT. The chain joins TRBV5-6 to TRBJ2-3; D tentatively reads TRBD1 or TRBD2 (5 bases each). CDR3 length: 15 amino acids. CDR1 and CDR2 (germline): SGHDT, YYEEEE. Trimming removed 4 bases at V and 5 bases at J, with 17 bases between.

The V and J genes are TRBV29-1 and TRBJ1-1, with TRBD1 matching 8 bases. V lost 4 bases and J lost 5; bases outside the gene matches: 6. Germline V gives CDR1 SQVTM, CDR2 ANQGSEA. The CDR3 has 13 residues. The CDR3, as DNA: TGCAGCGTTGTCAGGCAGGGGGCTACTGAAGCTTTCTTT. Encoded protein: CSVVRQGATEAFF.

This clonotype was counted ten times or more. This chain connects TRBV28 to TRBJ1-4; TRBD1 matches 7 bases. Germline CDR1 reads MDHEN; CDR2 reads SYDVKM. V lost 7 bases, J lost 8 bases, and 13 bases stayed unmatched. The CDR3 has 15 residues. CDR3 region: CASNTPAGGYEKLFF. In DNA form, the CDR3 reads TGTGCCAGCAATACCCCGGCAGGGGGTTACGAAAAACTGTTTTTT.

This chain uses TRBV4-3 with TRBJ2-2; D is perhaps TRBD2 (5 bases). The germline gives CDR1 LGHNA, CDR2 YSLEER. This CDR3 is 20 amino acids long. Trimming cost V 3 bases and J 1 base, with 24 bases left between them. The CDR3 DNA reads as TGCGCCAGCAGCCATTCCAAAACCTCCGAGGGAATAAGGAACACCGGGGAGCTGTTTTTT. Amino acid sequence: CASSHSKTSEGIRNTGELFF.

The chain is built from TRBV24-1 and TRBJ2-2, with 13 positions matching TRBD2. With 9 bases clipped from V and 2 bases from J, the junction kept 5 bases outside the gene matches. There are 16 residues in the CDR3. Germline-derived CDR1 and CDR2 are KGHDR and SFDVKD. Written as DNA, the CDR3 is TGTGCCACCGGGACTAGCGGGAAAGGAAACACCGGGGAGCTGTTTTTT. Residues: CATGTSGKGNTGELFF.

This sequence joins TRBV5-1 and TRBJ2-5; 11 bases agree with TRBD2. The CDR3 loop spans 15 amino acids. V gave up 4 bases and J gave up 4 bases; unmatched junction bases: 6. Germline CDR1 and CDR2: SGHRS and YFSETQ. The CDR3 DNA follows: TGCGCCAGCAGCCCAGCTGGGACTAGCGGAGAGACCCAGTACTTC. Amino acids: CASSPAGTSGETQYF.

The V gene is TRBV10-3, the J gene TRBJ2-5, with 10 nucleotides matching TRBD1. J was trimmed by 3 bases and V by 6 bases; bases with no gene match: 4. CDR3 length: 14 amino acids. The germline gives CDR1 ENHRY, CDR2 SYGVKD. The DNA for the CDR3 is TGTGCCATCAGACCCGGACAGGGGGAAGAGACCCAGTACTTC. Translation gives CAIRPGQGEETQYF.

In its sample, this clonotype was seen a few times. The J gene is TRBJ1-4, the V gene TRBV30, with a tentative D call TRBD1 (6 bases). Germline V lookup: CDR1 GTSNPN, CDR2 SVGIG (reference sequence). V was cut by 5 bases and J by 11 bases, with 12 bases left in between. The CDR3 spans 11 residues. The CDR3 DNA is TGTGCCTGGCAGGGGATCGAGAAACTGTTTTTT. Translated, it gives CAWQGIEKLFF.

The chain carries TRBV7-6 and TRBJ2-3; 10 bases fit TRBD2. The CDR3 runs to 14 residues. Germline V gene sequence: CDR1 SGHVS, CDR2 FNYEAQ. V shed 5 bases, J shed 3 bases, and the junction held 2 bases outside the gene matches. The CDR3 region is CASSPSGRTDTQYF. CDR3 nucleotide sequence: TGTGCCAGCAGCCCTAGCGGGAGAACAGATACGCAGTATTTT.

This clonotype came up many times. This rearrangement joins TRBV9 to TRBJ2-1; D call uncertain. V lost 4 bases to trimming and J lost 10 bases, with 15 bases between them. Germline CDR1 reads SGDLS; CDR2 reads YYNGEE. This CDR3 contains 13 residues. In nucleotides, the CDR3 is TGTGCCAGCAGCCCAAGCCAGCCTGGGGAGCAGTTCTTC. Its translation is CASSPSQPGEQFF.

This clonotype was detected many times. CDR3 protein: CSVSPWGANEQYF. The CDR3 region has the DNA TGCAGCGTTTCCCCCTGGGGGGCCAACGAGCAGTACTTC. This rearrangement joins TRBV29-1 to TRBJ2-7, with D perhaps given as TRBD1 or TRBD2 (6 bases each). The CDR3 extends over 13 amino acids. V was clipped by 5 bases and J by 5 bases, with 16 bases between them. CDR1 and CDR2 from the germline V gene are SQVTM and ANQGSEA.

This clonotype was detected ten times or more. The chain links TRBV5-1 to TRBJ2-1; tentative D call: TRBD2 (5 bases). Germline values: CDR1 SGHRS, CDR2 YFSETQ. V was shortened by 4 bases and J by 7 bases, with 6 bases between the two germline ends. The CDR3 runs to 11 residues. This CDR3 reads CASSGGNEQFF. The CDR3 DNA reads TGCGCCAGCAGCGGCGGGAATGAGCAGTTCTTC.